What follows describes a single TCR beta chain. Its target is unknown. The data derive from a study of shared clonotypes between healthy human individuals. About the research overall: Plates per donor: three CD4 naive, three CD4 memory, two CD8 naive, one CD8 memory. General study points: A handful of donors shared 4.5% to 6.5% of their naive CD4 clonotypes.

Researchers divided each subset's genomic DNA evenly across several immunoSEQ plates. Method: immunoSEQ multiplex PCR; TCRdb's copy keeps in-frame clones and lacks some. Among approximately 720,000 clones listed, roughly nine tenths were seen once. It was CD45RO-negative cells, positively selected for CCR7, that made up naive CD8 cells, with terminally differentiated effector memory CD45RA+ cells excluded. The germline gives CDR1 SGHDN, CDR2 FVKESK. The length of the CDR3 is 14 residues. The V and J ends lost 4 bases and 6 bases respectively, with 12 bases between them. This clonotype originated in a young man in good health. Sequences were obtained from naive CD8+ T cells sorted from blood. J is TRBJ2-2 and V is TRBV14; tentative D call: TRBD1 (6 bases). The CDR3 DNA is TGTGCCAGCAGCCTCATGGGGACACCCGGGGAGCTGTTTTTT. Protein: CASSLMGTPGELFF.